The rows below give T cell receptor beta chains drawn from one sample of a study of OX40 agonist ivuxolimab in advanced cancers. Clones were sequenced by immunoSEQ multiplex PCR, and TCRdb holds only the in-frame ones, with some missing. Of more than 100,000 clones listed, 80% to 95% are singletons. Material: CD4+ or CD8+ T cells sorted from blood, obtained in a trial of the OX40 agonist ivuxolimab. All receptors come from an adult with an advanced solid tumor such as melanoma, head and neck, liver or kidney cancer. Each CDR3 is given with its conserved first and last residue. The order of the fields is CDR3 protein, J gene, V gene.

CDR3: CASSPGENYGYTF
J: TRBJ1-2
V: TRBV18

CDR3: CASSARTAYSNQPQHF
J: TRBJ1-5
V: TRBV7-2

CDR3: CASSIYRGQETQYF
J: TRBJ2-5
V: TRBV19

CDR3: CASRTPMTSGSPHNEQFF
J: TRBJ2-1
V: TRBV19

CDR3: CASSLTGDIQETQYF
J: TRBJ2-5
V: TRBV7-3

CDR3: CATRDRAGYEQYF
J: TRBJ2-7
V: TRBV27

CDR3: CASSRTSGRIGTGELFF
J: TRBJ2-2
V: TRBV19

CDR3: CASRRAGGRAEAFF
J: TRBJ1-1
V: TRBV5-8

CDR3: CASSLGGRNNEQFF
J: TRBJ2-1
V: TRBV5-4

CDR3: CASSIKGVLGNQPQHF
J: TRBJ1-5
V: TRBV19

CDR3: CASTQLGNSPLHF
J: TRBJ1-6
V: TRBV7-2

CDR3: CSVSGTSGKTDTQYF
J: TRBJ2-3
V: TRBV29-1

CDR3: CASSSQDRGNTEAFF
J: TRBJ1-1
V: TRBV7-3

CDR3: CAISESSGAGGSPLHF
J: TRBJ1-6
V: TRBV10-3

CDR3: CASSTKMDTEAFF
J: TRBJ1-1
V: TRBV18

CDR3: CASSYSKRSNQPQHF
J: TRBJ1-5
V: TRBV6-6

CDR3: CASSLGAGGRTDTQYF
J: TRBJ2-3
V: TRBV7-6

CDR3: CASKRVKENSPLHF
J: TRBJ1-6
V: TRBV19

CDR3: CASSGRIGEAFF
J: TRBJ1-1
V: TRBV7-3

CDR3: CASSLSGTISNEQFF
J: TRBJ2-1
V: TRBV28

CDR3: CASSLAGTGETQYF
J: TRBJ2-5
V: TRBV5-1

CDR3: CASSLWGTGNEKLFF
J: TRBJ1-4
V: TRBV27

CDR3: CASSPMDLQETQYF
J: TRBJ2-5
V: TRBV18

CDR3: CASSGPGQGKREQYF
J: TRBJ2-7
V: TRBV6-5

CDR3: CASSPPNRGTNEKLFF
J: TRBJ1-4
V: TRBV7-2

CDR3: CASSPEAWTSGFYEQYF
J: TRBJ2-7
V: TRBV9

CDR3: CASSLVNRGLREQYF
J: TRBJ2-7
V: TRBV5-6

CDR3: CASSQGSRVTGANVLTF
J: TRBJ2-6
V: TRBV7-8

CDR3: CASRDRGESHEQYF
J: TRBJ2-7
V: TRBV6-5

CDR3: CASSQIGDHKYPYF
J: TRBJ2-7
V: TRBV4-1

CDR3: CASHARTGGGEQYF
J: TRBJ2-7
V: TRBV28

CDR3: CASSTSSGSRTDTQYF
J: TRBJ2-3
V: TRBV19

CDR3: CASSLGASRGAGELFF
J: TRBJ2-2
V: TRBV27

CDR3: CASSSGGWELFF
J: TRBJ2-2
V: TRBV11-2

CDR3: CASSQDRRGETQYF
J: TRBJ2-5
V: TRBV4-2

CDR3: CASREGQGRDEQFF
J: TRBJ2-1
V: TRBV6-6

CDR3: CASRPLGQGAAGANVLTF
J: TRBJ2-6
V: TRBV27

CDR3: CATSREAGGRPYTQYF
J: TRBJ2-3
V: TRBV15

CDR3: CASARDHGNQPQHF
J: TRBJ1-5
V: TRBV7-2

CDR3: CASSPGHSLGEAFF
J: TRBJ1-1
V: TRBV18

CDR3: CASSNLLGGGTGGAEAFF
J: TRBJ1-1
V: TRBV19

CDR3: CASSIDSRAGGGYTF
J: TRBJ1-2
V: TRBV19

CDR3: CASSQDPRGRLAGVYEQYF
J: TRBJ2-7
V: TRBV4-1

CDR3: CASSLFRGNTEAFF
J: TRBJ1-1
V: TRBV5-6

CDR3: CASSYGWGQVYNEQFF
J: TRBJ2-1
V: TRBV7-8

CDR3: CASSPGQGFSRKPQHF
J: TRBJ1-5
V: TRBV7-8

CDR3: CASSSGQSYNEQFF
J: TRBJ2-1
V: TRBV9

CDR3: CASSLLAGRNTEAFF
J: TRBJ1-1
V: TRBV11-1

CDR3: CASSPLGTQNLEQFF
J: TRBJ2-1
V: TRBV27

CDR3: CASSPGGGSLNTEAFF
J: TRBJ1-1
V: TRBV7-2

CDR3: CASSTSGTSGRNEQFF
J: TRBJ2-1
V: TRBV19